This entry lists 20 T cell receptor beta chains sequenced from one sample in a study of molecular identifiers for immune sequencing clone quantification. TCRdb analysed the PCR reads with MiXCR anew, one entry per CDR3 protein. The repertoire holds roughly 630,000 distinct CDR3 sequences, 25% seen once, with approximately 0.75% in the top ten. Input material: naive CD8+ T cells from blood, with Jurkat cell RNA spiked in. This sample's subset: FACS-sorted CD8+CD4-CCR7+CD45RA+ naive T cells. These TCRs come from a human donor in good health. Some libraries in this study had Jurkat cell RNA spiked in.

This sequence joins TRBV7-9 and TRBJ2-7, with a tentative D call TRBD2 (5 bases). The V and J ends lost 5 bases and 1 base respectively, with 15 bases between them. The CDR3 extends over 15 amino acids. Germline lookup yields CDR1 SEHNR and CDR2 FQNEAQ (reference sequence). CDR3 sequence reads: CASSAPLVASYEQYF. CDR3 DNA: TGTGCCAGCAGCGCCCCACTAGTTGCTTCCTACGAGCAGTACTTC. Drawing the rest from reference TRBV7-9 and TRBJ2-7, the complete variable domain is DTGVSQNPRHKITKRGQNVTFRCDPISEHNRLYWYRQTLGQGPEFLTYFQNEAQLEKSRLLSDRFSAERPKGSFSTLEIQRTEQGDSAMYLCASSAPLVASYEQYFGPGTRLTVT.

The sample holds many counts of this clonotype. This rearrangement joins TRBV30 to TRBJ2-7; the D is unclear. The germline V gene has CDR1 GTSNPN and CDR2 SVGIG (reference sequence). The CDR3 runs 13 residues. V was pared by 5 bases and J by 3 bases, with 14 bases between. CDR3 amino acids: CAWSGYNRYEQYF. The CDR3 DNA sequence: TGTGCCTGGTCCGGGTATAATCGCTACGAGCAGTACTTC.

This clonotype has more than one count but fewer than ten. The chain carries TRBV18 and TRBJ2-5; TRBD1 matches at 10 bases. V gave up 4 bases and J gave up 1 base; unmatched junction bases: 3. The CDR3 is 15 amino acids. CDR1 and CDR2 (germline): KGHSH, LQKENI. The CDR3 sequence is CASSRTGGIQETQYF. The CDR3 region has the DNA TGTGCCAGCTCACGGACAGGGGGGATCCAAGAGACCCAGTACTTC. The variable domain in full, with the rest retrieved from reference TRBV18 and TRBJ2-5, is NAGVMQNPRHLVRRRGQEARLRCSPMKGHSHVYWYRQLPEEGLKFMVYLQKENIIDESGMPKERFSAEFPKEGPSILRIQQVVRGDSAAYFCASSRTGGIQETQYFGPGTRLLVL.

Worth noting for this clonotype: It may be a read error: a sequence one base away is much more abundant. In DNA form, the CDR3 reads TGTGCCAGCAGCTTGTACTACGGGCAGTACTTC. Its translation is CASSLYYGQYF. The chain is built from TRBV7-9 and TRBJ2-7, with D hard to call. Germline V lookup: CDR1 SEHNR, CDR2 FQNEAQ (reference sequence). This CDR3 contains 11 residues.

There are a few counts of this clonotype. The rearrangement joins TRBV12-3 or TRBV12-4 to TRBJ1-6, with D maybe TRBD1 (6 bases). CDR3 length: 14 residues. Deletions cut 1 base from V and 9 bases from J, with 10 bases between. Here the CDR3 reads CASSLDRATSPLHF. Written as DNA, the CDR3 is TGTGCCAGCAGTTTAGACAGGGCCACTTCACCCCTCCACTTT.

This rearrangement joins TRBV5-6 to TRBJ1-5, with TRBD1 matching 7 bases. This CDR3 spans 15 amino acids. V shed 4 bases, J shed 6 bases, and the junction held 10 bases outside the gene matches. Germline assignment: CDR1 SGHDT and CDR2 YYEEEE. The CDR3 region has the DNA TGTGCCAGCAGCGCTGACAGGGCCCTCGGTCAGCCCCAGCATTTT. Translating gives CASSADRALGQPQHF.

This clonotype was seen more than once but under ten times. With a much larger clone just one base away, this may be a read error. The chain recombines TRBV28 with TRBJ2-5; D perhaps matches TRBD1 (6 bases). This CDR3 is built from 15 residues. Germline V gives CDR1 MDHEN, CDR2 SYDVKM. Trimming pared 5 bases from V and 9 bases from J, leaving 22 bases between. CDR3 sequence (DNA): TGTGCCAGCAGTCCACGACAGGCCAAGGAGGAGCCCCAGTACTTC. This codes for CASSPRQAKEEPQYF.

The CDR3 sequence: CASGFPGVGTDTQYF. In nucleotides, the CDR3 is TGTGCCAGCGGCTTCCCCGGGGTAGGCACAGATACGCAGTATTTT. The V call is TRBV5-3, the J call TRBJ2-3, with a weak D call TRBD2 (5 bases). Being an ORF, TRBV5-3 has a function that is uncertain. V was clipped by 8 bases and J by 1 base, with 17 bases between them. CDR3 length equals 15 residues.

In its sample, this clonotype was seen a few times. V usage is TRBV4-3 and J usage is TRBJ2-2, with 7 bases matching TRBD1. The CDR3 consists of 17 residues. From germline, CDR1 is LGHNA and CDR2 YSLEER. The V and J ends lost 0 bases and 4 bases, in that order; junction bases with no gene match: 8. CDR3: CASSQEFATGTTGELFF. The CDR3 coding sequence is TGCGCCAGCAGCCAAGAATTTGCGACAGGGACCACCGGGGAGCTGTTTTTT.

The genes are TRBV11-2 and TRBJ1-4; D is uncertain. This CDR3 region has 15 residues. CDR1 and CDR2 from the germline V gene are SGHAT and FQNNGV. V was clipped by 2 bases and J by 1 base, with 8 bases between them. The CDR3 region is CASSLRPVTNEKLFF. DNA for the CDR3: TGTGCCAGCAGCTTACGTCCGGTAACTAATGAAAAACTGTTTTTT.

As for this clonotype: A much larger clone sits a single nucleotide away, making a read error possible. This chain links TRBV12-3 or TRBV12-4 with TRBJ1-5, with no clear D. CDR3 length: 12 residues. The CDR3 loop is CAGSFVGQPQHF. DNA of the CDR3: TGTGCCGGCAGTTTTGTGGGTCAGCCCCAGCATTTT.

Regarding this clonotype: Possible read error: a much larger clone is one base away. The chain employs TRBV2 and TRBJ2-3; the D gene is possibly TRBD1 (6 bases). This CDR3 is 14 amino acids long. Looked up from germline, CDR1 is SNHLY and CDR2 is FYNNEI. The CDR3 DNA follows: TGTGCCAGCAACCAGGACAGTAGCACAGCTACGCAGTATTTT. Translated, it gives CASNQDSSTATQYF. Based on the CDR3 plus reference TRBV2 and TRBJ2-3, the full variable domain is EPEVTQTPSHQVTQMGQEVILRCVPISNHLYFYWYRQILGQKVEFLVSFYNNEISEKSEIFDDQFSVERPDGSNFTLKIRSTKLEDSAMYFCASNQDSSTATQYFGPGTRLTVL.

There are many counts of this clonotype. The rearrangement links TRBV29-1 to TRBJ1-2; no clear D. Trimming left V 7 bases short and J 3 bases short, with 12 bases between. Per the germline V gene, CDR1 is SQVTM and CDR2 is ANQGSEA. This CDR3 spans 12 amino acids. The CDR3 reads CSGQTAYYGYTF. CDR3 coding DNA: TGCAGCGGCCAAACAGCTTACTATGGCTACACCTTC.

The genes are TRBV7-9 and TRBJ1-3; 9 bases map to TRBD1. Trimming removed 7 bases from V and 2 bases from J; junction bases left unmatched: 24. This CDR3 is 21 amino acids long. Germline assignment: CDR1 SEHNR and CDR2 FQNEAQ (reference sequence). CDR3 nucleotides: TGTGCCAGCACTGCTATTAGTAAGGGACAGGGCGAACGAAAAGCTGGAAACACCATATATTTT. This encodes CASTAISKGQGERKAGNTIYF.

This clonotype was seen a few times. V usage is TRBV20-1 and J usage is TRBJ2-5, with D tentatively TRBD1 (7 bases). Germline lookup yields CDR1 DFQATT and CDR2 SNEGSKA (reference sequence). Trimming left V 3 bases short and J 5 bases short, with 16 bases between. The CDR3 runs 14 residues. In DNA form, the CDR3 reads TGCAGTGCTAGGGGACTTACAGGGGACGAGACCCAGTACTTC. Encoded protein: CSARGLTGDETQYF.

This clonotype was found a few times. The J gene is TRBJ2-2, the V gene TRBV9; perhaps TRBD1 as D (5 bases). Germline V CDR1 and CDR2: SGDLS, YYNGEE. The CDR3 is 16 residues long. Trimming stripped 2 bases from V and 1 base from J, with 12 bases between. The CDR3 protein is CASSVRMGLNTGELFF. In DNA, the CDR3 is TGTGCCAGCAGCGTTAGGATGGGGCTGAACACCGGGGAGCTGTTTTTT.

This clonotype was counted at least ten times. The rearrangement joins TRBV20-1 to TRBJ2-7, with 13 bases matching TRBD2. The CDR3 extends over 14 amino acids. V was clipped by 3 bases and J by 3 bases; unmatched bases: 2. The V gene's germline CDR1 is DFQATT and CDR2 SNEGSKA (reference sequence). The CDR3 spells CSARGLAGNYEQYF. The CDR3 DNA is TGCAGTGCTAGGGGACTAGCGGGGAACTACGAGCAGTACTTC.

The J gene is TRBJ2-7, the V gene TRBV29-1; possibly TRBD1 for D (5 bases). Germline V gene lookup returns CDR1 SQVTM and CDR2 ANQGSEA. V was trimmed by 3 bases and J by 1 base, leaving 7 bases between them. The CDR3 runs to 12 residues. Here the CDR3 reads CSVEDNSYEQYF. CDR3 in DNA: TGCAGCGTTGAGGACAATTCCTACGAGCAGTACTTC.

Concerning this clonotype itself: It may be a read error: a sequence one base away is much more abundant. As DNA, the CDR3 is TGTGCCACCACTGACATCACAGATACGCAGTATTTT. The encoded protein is CATTDITDTQYF. The chain links TRBV24-1 to TRBJ2-3; no firm D call. The V and J ends lost 8 bases and 2 bases respectively, with 7 bases between them. The CDR3 sequence is 12 residues long. CDR1 KGHDR and CDR2 SFDVKD come from the germline V gene.

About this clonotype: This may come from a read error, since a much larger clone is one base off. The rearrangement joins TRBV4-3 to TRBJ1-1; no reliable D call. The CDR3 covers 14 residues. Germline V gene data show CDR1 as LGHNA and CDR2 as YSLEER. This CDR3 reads CAGSQVRGSTEAFF. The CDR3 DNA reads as TGCGCCGGCAGCCAAGTCAGAGGGAGCACTGAAGCTTTCTTT.